These T cell receptor beta chains were read from a single sample in a study of T cell repertoires in cytomegalovirus infection. One entry per CDR3 protein results from TCRdb running MiXCR on the reads. The sample records fewer than 250,000 distinct CDR3 sequences, 9% to 15% being singletons. The sample was PBMCs. All receptors come from a human donor in good health (CMV status not recorded). Some clones in this sample may be carry-over from other donors' samples. CDR3s include the opening cysteine and the closing phenylalanine or tryptophan. The D gene is left open where the match is weak. Clone size is stated in some rows and not others, as once, few, many or a class when expanded.

D gene	CDR3 length	V gene	J gene	clone size	CDR3 protein	CDR3 DNA
.	15	TRBV6-8	TRBJ1-1	few	CASSLLGAGVDEAFF	TGTGCCAGCAGTCTGTTAGGGGCAGGCGTGGATGAAGCTTTCTTT
TRBD1	15	TRBV15	TRBJ1-1	few	CATSRDGGQGREAFF	TGTGCCACCAGCAGAGATGGGGGACAGGGACGTGAAGCTTTCTTT
.	16	TRBV11-2	TRBJ1-1	many	CASSWQGNSLNTEAFF	TGTGCCAGCAGCTGGCAGGGGAACTCTCTGAACACTGAAGCTTTCTTT
TRBD2	19	TRBV7-2	TRBJ2-3	many	CASSLKRASGVLRGDTQYF	TGTGCCAGCAGCTTAAAGAGGGCTAGCGGGGTTTTAAGAGGAGATACGCAGTATTTT
.	15	TRBV7-2	TRBJ2-2	many	CASSLWRTGTGELFF	TGTGCCAGCAGCTTGTGGAGGACTGGTACCGGGGAGCTGTTTTTT
TRBD1	15	TRBV7-2	TRBJ2-1	many	CASSAQTGGVDEQFF	TGTGCCAGCAGCGCCCAGACAGGGGGGGTCGATGAGCAGTTCTTC
.	13	TRBV7-2	TRBJ2-5	many	CASEPGTQETQYF	TGTGCCAGTGAACCAGGGACACAAGAGACCCAGTACTTC
TRBD1	16	TRBV7-6	TRBJ2-1	many	CASSLERTGVTHEQFF	TGTGCCAGCAGCTTAGAGAGGACAGGGGTGACCCATGAGCAGTTCTTC
TRBD2	15	TRBV29-1	TRBJ2-2	.	CSVVTSGTGTGELFF	TGCAGCGTCGTGACTAGCGGGACAGGGACCGGGGAGCTGTTTTTT
.	16	TRBV7-9	TRBJ2-4	many	CASSLASANPKNIQYF	TGTGCCAGCAGCTTAGCGTCGGCAAATCCCAAAAACATTCAGTACTTC
.	15	TRBV6-2/TRBV6-3	TRBJ1-6	many	CASSYSNLVDSPLHF	TGTGCCAGCAGTTACTCGAACCTGGTTGATTCACCCCTCCACTTT
TRBD2	15	TRBV9	TRBJ2-5	.	CASSAGIAGQETQYF	TGTGCCAGCAGCGCTGGGATAGCGGGCCAAGAGACCCAGTACTTC
.	14	TRBV7-2	TRBJ1-1	.	CASSLDPGATEVFF	TGTGCCAGCAGCTTAGATCCGGGGGCGACTGAAGTTTTCTTT
.	17	TRBV19	TRBJ2-7	few	CASSIVGQKISSYEQYF	TGTGCCAGTAGTATAGTTGGGCAGAAAATTAGCTCCTACGAGCAGTACTTC
.	13	TRBV6-4	TRBJ2-1	.	CASSERGFDEQFF	TGTGCCAGCAGTGAACGAGGCTTCGATGAGCAGTTCTTC
.	15	TRBV11-2	TRBJ2-5	many	CASSLATEPQETQYF	TGTGCCAGCAGCTTAGCTACAGAACCGCAAGAGACCCAGTACTTC
.	13	TRBV7-2	TRBJ1-2	many	CASSLGQEYGYTF	TGTGCCAGCAGCTTAGGACAGGAGTATGGCTACACCTTC
.	17	TRBV10-3	TRBJ2-7	few	CAISESVAVPDSYEQYF	TGTGCCATCAGTGAGTCCGTAGCGGTACCTGACTCCTACGAGCAGTACTTC
TRBD2	13	TRBV24-1	TRBJ2-7	.	CATSRAGAYEQYF	TGTGCCACCAGTCGAGCGGGAGCCTACGAGCAGTACTTC
TRBD2	15	TRBV7-2	TRBJ2-5	many	CASSSRTSGQETQYF	TGTGCCAGCAGCTCCCGGACTAGCGGTCAAGAGACCCAGTACTTC
.	16	TRBV7-3	TRBJ2-1	few	CASSAPGASSYNEQFF	TGTGCCAGCAGCGCCCCCGGCGCGAGCTCCTACAATGAGCAGTTCTTC
.	16	TRBV24-1	TRBJ2-1	few	CATSDQHGQNYNEQFF	TGTGCCACCAGTGACCAACACGGACAGAACTACAATGAGCAGTTCTTC
TRBD1	16	TRBV7-9	TRBJ2-6	many	CASSLSGGSGANVLTF	TGTGCCAGCAGCTTATCAGGGGGCTCTGGGGCCAACGTCCTGACTTTC
TRBD1	15	TRBV6-5	TRBJ2-1	few	CASSPPGQSNNEQFF	TGTGCCAGCAGTCCCCCGGGACAGTCAAACAATGAGCAGTTCTTC
.	13	TRBV6-1	TRBJ2-1	many	CASSLLTYNEQFF	TGTGCCAGCAGTCTCTTGACATACAATGAGCAGTTCTTC
TRBD2	15	TRBV7-2	TRBJ2-5	medium-sized	CASSIIAGPRETQYF	TGTGCCAGCAGCATAATAGCGGGACCGCGAGAGACCCAGTACTTC
.	14	TRBV5-5	TRBJ2-5	many	CASSLRSEGETQYF	TGTGCCAGCAGCTTGAGATCAGAGGGAGAGACCCAGTACTTC
TRBD2	15	TRBV29-1	TRBJ2-2	few	CSVERRERSTGELFF	TGCAGCGTTGAACGGCGGGAGAGGAGCACCGGGGAGCTGTTTTTT
.	13	TRBV12-3/TRBV12-4	TRBJ2-2	many	CASTLRSTGELFF	TGTGCCAGCACTCTACGAAGCACCGGGGAGCTGTTTTTT
.	13	TRBV7-2	TRBJ2-3	many	CASSASARDTQYF	TGTGCCAGCAGTGCTAGCGCGAGAGATACGCAGTATTTT
TRBD2	16	TRBV3-1	TRBJ2-1	many	CASSQGLAGAYNEQFF	TGTGCCAGCAGCCAAGGGCTAGCGGGGGCCTACAATGAGCAGTTCTTC
.	14	TRBV7-2	TRBJ2-3	many	CASSLAAATGTQYF	TGTGCCAGCAGCTTAGCGGCGGCGACCGGTACGCAGTATTTT
TRBD2	13	TRBV7-7	TRBJ2-5	many	CASSLDGRETQYF	TGTGCCAGCAGCTTGGACGGGAGGGAGACCCAGTACTTC
.	16	TRBV4-2	TRBJ2-6	.	CASSRGVGSGANVLTF	TGTGCCAGCAGCAGGGGGGTCGGCTCTGGGGCCAACGTCCTGACTTTC
TRBD1	16	TRBV10-3	TRBJ1-2	many	CAISPQGENPNYGYTF	TGTGCCATCAGCCCACAGGGGGAGAATCCTAACTATGGCTACACCTTC
.	14	TRBV18	TRBJ1-1	.	CASSPLGQLTEAFF	TGTGCCAGCTCACCACTGGGACAACTCACTGAAGCTTTCTTT
.	15	TRBV11-3	TRBJ2-3	.	CASSRGELGENTQYF	TGTGCCAGCAGCCGAGGAGAGTTGGGAGAAAATACGCAGTATTTT
TRBD2	15	TRBV7-2	TRBJ2-1	many	CASSVSGRVNNEQFF	TGTGCCAGCAGCGTTAGCGGGAGGGTGAACAATGAGCAGTTCTTC
.	13	TRBV19	TRBJ2-5	few	CASSGTGPATQYF	TGTGCCAGTAGCGGGACCGGACCCGCTACCCAGTACTTC
.	13	TRBV12-3/TRBV12-4	TRBJ2-3	many	CASEVARTDTQYF	TGTGCCAGCGAGGTAGCTCGCACAGATACGCAGTATTTT
.	12	TRBV7-2	TRBJ1-2	many	CASSLDAYGYTF	TGTGCCAGCAGCTTAGATGCGTATGGCTACACCTTC
TRBD2	17	TRBV6-2/TRBV6-3	TRBJ2-1	many	CASSYGTSGVLYNEQFF	TGTGCCAGCAGTTACGGGACTAGCGGGGTATTATACAATGAGCAGTTCTTC
.	13	TRBV29-1	TRBJ2-7	.	CSARSPRGWEQYF	TGCAGTGCCCGCTCCCCCCGGGGCTGGGAGCAGTACTTC
.	12	TRBV11-2	TRBJ2-7	few	CASSLRVGEQYF	TGTGCCAGCAGCTTAAGGGTGGGCGAGCAGTACTTC
.	14	TRBV7-2	TRBJ1-2	.	CASSLESQGDGYTF	TGTGCCAGCAGCTTAGAAAGCCAGGGCGATGGCTACACCTTC
.	14	TRBV7-9	TRBJ1-4	many	CASSQLTTNEKLFF	TGTGCCAGCAGCCAGTTGACAACTAATGAAAAACTGTTTTTT
.	14	TRBV29-1	TRBJ1-1	.	CSVETGTGNTEAFF	TGCAGCGTTGAAACCGGGACGGGGAACACTGAAGCTTTCTTT
.	14	TRBV12-3/TRBV12-4	TRBJ1-2	many	CASSSTVPGSGYTF	TGTGCCAGCAGCTCGACCGTCCCAGGGAGCGGCTACACCTTC